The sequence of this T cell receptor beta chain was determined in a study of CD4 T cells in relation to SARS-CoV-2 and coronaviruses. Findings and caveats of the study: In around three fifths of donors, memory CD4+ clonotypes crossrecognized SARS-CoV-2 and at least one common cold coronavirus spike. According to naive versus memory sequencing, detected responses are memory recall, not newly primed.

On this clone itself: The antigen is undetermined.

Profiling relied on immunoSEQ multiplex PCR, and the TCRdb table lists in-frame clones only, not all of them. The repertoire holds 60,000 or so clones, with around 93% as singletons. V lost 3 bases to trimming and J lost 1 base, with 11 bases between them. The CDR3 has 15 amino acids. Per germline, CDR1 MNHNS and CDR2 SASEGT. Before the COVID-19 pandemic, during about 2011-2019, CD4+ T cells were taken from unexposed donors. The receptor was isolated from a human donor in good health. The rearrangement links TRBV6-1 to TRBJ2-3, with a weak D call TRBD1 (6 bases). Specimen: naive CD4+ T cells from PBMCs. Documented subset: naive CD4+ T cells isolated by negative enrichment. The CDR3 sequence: CASSDQDRGTDTQYF. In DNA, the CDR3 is TGTGCCAGCAGTGATCAGGACAGAGGCACAGATACGCAGTATTTT.